The 30 T cell receptor beta chains below come from one sample, sequenced in a study of cytotoxic CD8 clonotypes in ibrutinib-treated CLL. This table comes from immunoSEQ multiplex PCR, and its TCRdb copy is limited to in-frame clones, with some not included. Of tens of thousands of clones listed, 68% are singletons. The input for sequencing was PBMCs, taken after 12 months of ibrutinib treatment. All receptors derive from a human donor with chronic lymphocytic leukemia.

The chain has TRBV4-1 and TRBJ1-5; maybe TRBD1 (6 bases). This CDR3 region has 14 residues. V lost 3 bases to trimming and J lost 1 base, with 7 bases between them. Germline V CDR1 and CDR2: MGHRA, YSYEKL. In DNA, the CDR3 is TGCGCCAGCAGCCACGGGACAAGCAATCAGCCCCAGCATTTT. Translating gives CASSHGTSNQPQHF.

The chain recombines TRBV27 with TRBJ1-1; D is unresolved. Germline V CDR1 and CDR2: MNHEY, SMNVEV (reference sequence). The CDR3 spans 15 residues. The V end lost 5 bases, the J end lost 1 base, and 14 bases lay between the germline ends. The CDR3 nucleotides read TGTGCCAGCAGTCCCGCCGGGATTCGGAACACTGAAGCTTTCTTT. Amino acids: CASSPAGIRNTEAFF.

V usage is TRBV9 and J usage is TRBJ1-1; TRBD1 matches at 7 bases. After removal of 1 base from V and 0 bases from J, the junction contained 12 bases not matched to a gene. The CDR3 contains 18 residues. The germline gives CDR1 SGDLS, CDR2 YYNGEE. The CDR3 spells CASSVSQGGRAMNTEAFF. The CDR3 nucleotides read TGTGCCAGCAGCGTATCGCAAGGGGGCAGGGCCATGAACACTGAAGCTTTCTTT.

The chain is built from TRBV28 and TRBJ2-1, with 8 bases lining up with TRBD2. The CDR3 contains 18 residues. The V gene's germline CDR1 is MDHEN and CDR2 SYDVKM. V was clipped by 3 bases and J by 8 bases; unmatched bases: 18. This CDR3 is CASSFLRQDGYGGDEQFF. Here the CDR3 DNA reads TGTGCCAGCAGTTTCTTACGGCAGGATGGTTACGGGGGGGATGAGCAGTTCTTC.

This clone appeared a few times. This sequence joins TRBV4-3 and TRBJ2-2, with 8 bases that match TRBD2. Germline V gene lookup returns CDR1 LGHNA and CDR2 YSLEER. The V gene end was trimmed by 4 bases and the J gene end by 2 bases; junction bases not matched to a gene: 3. This CDR3 is 15 amino acids long. The CDR3 spells CASSPGLDNTGELFF. The CDR3 coding sequence is TGCGCCAGCAGCCCGGGACTAGACAACACCGGGGAGCTGTTTTTT.

The chain uses TRBV6-4 and TRBJ1-2; 9 positions match TRBD1. The ends lost 0 bases at V and 4 bases at J; junction bases unmatched: 3. This CDR3 is 15 amino acids long. Germline assignment: CDR1 MRHNA and CDR2 SNTAGT. CDR3 residues: CASSDSETGGYGYTF. The CDR3, as DNA: TGTGCCAGCAGTGACTCGGAGACAGGGGGCTATGGCTACACCTTC.

This clone has more than one count but fewer than ten. This chain links TRBV6-5 with TRBJ1-4; 9 positions match TRBD1. The germline V gene encodes CDR1 MNHEY and CDR2 SVGAGI. V lost 6 bases, J lost 7 bases, and 6 bases stayed unmatched. The CDR3 contains 14 residues. The CDR3 loop is CASRPTGGSEKLFF. The CDR3 bases are TGTGCCAGCAGGCCCACAGGGGGCTCTGAAAAACTGTTTTTT.

This chain uses TRBV25-1 with TRBJ1-4; TRBD1 aligns across 8 bases. Germline V gene lookup returns CDR1 MGHDK and CDR2 SYGVNS. J gave up 0 bases and V 5 bases, and 2 bases lay outside the gene matches. The CDR3 has 15 residues. The CDR3 reads CASSKQGATNEKLFF. CDR3 nucleotides: TGTGCCAGCAGTAAACAGGGGGCAACTAATGAAAAACTGTTTTTT.

The sample holds a few counts of this clone. The rearrangement uses TRBV5-1 and TRBJ1-1; a possible D gene is TRBD1 (6 bases). The germline gives CDR1 SGHRS, CDR2 YFSETQ. With 3 bases removed from V and 2 bases from J, the gap between germline ends came to 14 bases. The CDR3 spans 15 residues. The chain's CDR3 is CASSSNRVGNTEAFF. The CDR3 region has the DNA TGCGCCAGCAGCTCAAACAGGGTTGGAAACACTGAAGCTTTCTTT.

The rearrangement links TRBV6-1 to TRBJ1-3, with D perhaps TRBD1 (6 bases). This CDR3 comprises 11 residues. V lost 8 bases and J 6 bases, leaving 8 bases between the germline ends. In germline, CDR1 is MNHNS, CDR2 SASEGT. The CDR3 DNA follows: TGTGCCAGCTACAGGGAAAACACCATATATTTT. As protein: CASYRENTIYF.

This clone was counted between two and nine times. The chain uses TRBV5-4 and TRBJ2-7; 11 bases are shared with TRBD2. The germline CDR1 and CDR2 sequences are SGHNT and YYREEE (reference sequence). Unmatched junction bases numbered 2, after V lost 2 bases and J lost 4 bases. The CDR3 is 14 residues long. Here the CDR3 reads CASSFSGGAYEQYF. DNA of the CDR3: TGTGCCAGCAGCTTTAGCGGGGGGGCTTACGAGCAGTACTTC. Supplemented by reference TRBV5-4 and TRBJ2-7, the full variable domain reads ETGVTQSPTHLIKTRGQQVTLRCSSQSGHNTVSWYQQALGQGPQFIFQYYREEENGRGNFPPRFSGLQFPNYSSELNVNALELDDSALYLCASSFSGGAYEQYFGPGTRLTVT.

The table lists this clone with a few counts. This chain joins TRBV7-9 and TRBJ1-6; 9 bases map to TRBD1. Losses at the gene ends were 1 base for V and 13 bases for J; bases not matched to a gene: 8. There are 15 residues in the CDR3. In germline, CDR1 is SEHNR, CDR2 FQNEAQ (reference sequence). The CDR3 loop is CASSLDTGGPSPLHF. The DNA of the CDR3 is TGTGCCAGCAGCTTAGATACAGGGGGCCCTTCTCCCCTCCACTTT.

The chain is built from TRBV10-3 and TRBJ2-7; 10 bases agree with TRBD1. V gave up 10 bases and J gave up 6 bases; unmatched junction bases: 9. The CDR3 spans 13 residues. Germline lookup yields CDR1 ENHRY and CDR2 SYGVKD. The CDR3: CATTGGRHFEQYF. CDR3 in DNA: TGTGCCACGACAGGGGGCCGACACTTCGAGCAGTACTTC.

Here the CDR3 reads CASRGTRNYEQYF. The CDR3 region has the DNA TGTGCCAGCAGGGGGACTAGAAACTACGAGCAGTACTTC. The V gene is TRBV2, the J gene TRBJ2-7, with 8 nucleotides matching TRBD2. After removal of 6 bases from V and 3 bases from J, the junction contained 4 bases not matched to a gene. Germline CDR1 reads SNHLY; CDR2 reads FYNNEI. This CDR3 region has 13 residues.

V gene TRBV4-3 combines with J gene TRBJ2-7; D gene uncertain. This CDR3 spans 17 amino acids. The V gene lost 0 bases and the J gene lost 2 bases, with 17 bases spanning the gap. Germline V lookup: CDR1 LGHNA, CDR2 YSLEER. This chain's CDR3 is CASSQDLWAVAAYEQYF. The DNA of the CDR3 is TGCGCCAGCAGCCAAGATCTGTGGGCAGTGGCCGCCTACGAGCAGTACTTC.

There are a few counts of this clone. The V gene is TRBV7-2, the J gene TRBJ1-2; no clear D gene. Germline-derived CDR1 and CDR2 are SGHTA and FQGNSA. V was cut by 8 bases and J by 4 bases, with 8 bases left in between. The CDR3 contains 11 residues. CDR3 loop: CASEASYGYTF. The CDR3 DNA reads TGTGCCAGCGAGGCGAGCTATGGCTACACCTTC.

V is TRBV7-2 and J is TRBJ2-1; D unresolved. Between the trimmed V and J ends, which lost 5 bases and 4 bases, there was a span of 12 bases. CDR1 and CDR2 from the germline V gene are SGHTA and FQGNSA. The length of the CDR3 is 14 residues. Written as DNA, the CDR3 is TGTGCCAGCAGCCCCCGTCGGACGTACAATGAGCAGTTCTTC. Encoded protein: CASSPRRTYNEQFF.

There are a few counts of this clone. The chain combines TRBV2 with TRBJ2-2, with a weak D call TRBD2 (6 bases). The CDR3 has 14 amino acids. Germline V CDR1 and CDR2: SNHLY, FYNNEI. Trimming shortened V by 7 bases and J by 2 bases, and 11 bases separated the two germline ends. The CDR3 DNA sequence: TGTGCCAGCAAGCGGGCGGGTAACACCGGGGAGCTGTTTTTT. Translation gives CASKRAGNTGELFF.

This chain uses TRBV6-6 with TRBJ1-5; 7 bases are a match to TRBD1. The CDR3 runs 15 residues. The V and J ends lost 2 bases and 3 bases, in that order; junction bases with no gene match: 4. Germline V gene lookup returns CDR1 MNHNY and CDR2 SVGAGI (reference sequence). This chain's CDR3 is CASSYGQVVNQPQHF. The CDR3 nucleotides read TGTGCCAGCAGTTACGGACAGGTGGTCAATCAGCCCCAGCATTTT.

This chain joins TRBV4-2 and TRBJ2-3; TRBD2 agrees at 15 bases. The CDR3 has 16 amino acids. The V gene's germline CDR1 is LGHNA and CDR2 YNFKEQ. Unmatched junction bases numbered 4, after V lost 4 bases and J lost 5 bases. CDR3 DNA sequence: TGTGCCAGCAGCCGCGGACTAGCGGGGGGGGAAGATACGCAGTATTTT. Translation gives CASSRGLAGGEDTQYF.

J is TRBJ2-1 and V is TRBV5-4; 9 bases are a match to TRBD1. CDR1 SGHNT and CDR2 YYREEE come from the germline V gene (reference sequence). There are 15 residues in the CDR3. J gave up 6 bases and V 4 bases, and 8 bases lay outside the gene matches. CDR3 loop: CASSPAGDRVNEQFF. The CDR3, as DNA: TGTGCCAGCAGCCCGGCCGGGGACAGGGTCAATGAGCAGTTCTTC.

V gene TRBV27 combines with J gene TRBJ1-5; 7 positions agree with TRBD1. CDR3 length: 21 amino acids. V trimming: 6 bases; J trimming: 3 bases; junction bases outside the gene matches: 26. Germline-derived CDR1 and CDR2 are MNHEY and SMNVEV (reference sequence). CDR3 nucleotide sequence: TGTGCCAGCAGCCCCTTTAATGCGGGACAGAGAAATCTACCGCTCAATCAGCCCCAGCATTTT. It encodes CASSPFNAGQRNLPLNQPQHF.

The J gene is TRBJ2-7, the V gene TRBV18; 9 positions agree with TRBD1. The CDR3 extends over 14 amino acids. V lost 3 bases, J lost 2 bases, and 2 bases stayed unmatched. CDR1 is KGHSH and CDR2 is LQKENI in the germline V gene. CDR3 DNA: TGTGCCAGCTCACCGGGACAGGGCCCCTACGAGCAGTACTTC. This codes for CASSPGQGPYEQYF.

V gene TRBV7-2 combines with J gene TRBJ1-3, with D perhaps TRBD1 (6 bases). The germline V gene encodes CDR1 SGHTA and CDR2 FQGNSA. CDR3 length: 18 residues. Deletions cut 4 bases from V and 3 bases from J, with 22 bases between. The DNA of the CDR3 is TGTGCCAGCAGCTCCCTGGGACACCCTAGCGGGGGTGGAAACACCATATATTTT. Translation gives CASSSLGHPSGGGNTIYF.

This clone was observed a few times. This sample includes further DNA sequences coding for the same CDR3. The chain has TRBV5-1 and TRBJ2-7; D remains unclear. Germline loops: CDR1 SGHRS, CDR2 YFSETQ. The CDR3 length is 14 residues. V was pared by 0 bases and J by 0 bases, with 7 bases between. The CDR3 nucleotides are TGCGCCAGCAGCTTGGGGACGGTCTCCTACGAGCAGTACTTC. Translated, it gives CASSLGTVSYEQYF.

This clone was picked up a small number of times. J is TRBJ2-2 and V is TRBV5-1; the D gene is possibly TRBD2 (6 bases). The CDR3 extends over 15 amino acids. The germline gives CDR1 SGHRS, CDR2 YFSETQ. V lost 4 bases and J lost 4, with 14 bases in between. DNA of the CDR3: TGCGCCAGCAGCCACCGGGACTTCCCCACCGGGGAGCTGTTTTTT. Translated: CASSHRDFPTGELFF.

V gene TRBV4-1 combines with J gene TRBJ1-2, with 8 bases that match TRBD1. The CDR3 is 13 residues long. Germline CDR1 is MGHRA and CDR2 is YSYEKL. Trimming at V came to 0 bases and at J to 8 bases, leaving 2 bases not matched to a gene. Here the CDR3 DNA reads TGCGCCAGCAGCCAAGAACAGGGGGTCGGCTACACCTTC. The encoded protein is CASSQEQGVGYTF.

This chain links TRBV7-2 with TRBJ2-7, with TRBD2 matching over 7 bases. The CDR3 sequence is 14 residues long. The junction had 5 bases not matched to a gene; V was cut back by 6 bases and J by 0 bases. From germline, CDR1 is SGHTA and CDR2 FQGNSA. CDR3 residues: CASRSGGSSYEQYF. Written as DNA, the CDR3 is TGTGCCAGCAGATCCGGGGGGTCCTCCTACGAGCAGTACTTC.

Points on this clone: At one end, the junction sequence differs from germline, possibly due to a read error. This chain joins TRBV15 and TRBJ2-6; 7 bases are a match to TRBD1. Germline CDR1 LNHNV, CDR2 YYDKDF (reference sequence). There are 12 residues in the CDR3. CDR3 region: CATSTNRGSLSF. CDR3 in DNA: TGTGCCACCAGCACAAACAGGGGATCCCTCTCTTTC.

The chain uses TRBV5-4 and TRBJ1-3; 9 nucleotides agree with TRBD1. Per germline, CDR1 SGHNT and CDR2 YYREEE (reference sequence). The CDR3 spans 14 residues. The trim removed 5 bases at V and 11 bases at J, leaving 11 bases unmatched. CDR3 DNA: TGTGCCAGCAGTTCCACAGGGGGCGATCCCCCCATATATTTT. As protein: CASSSTGGDPPIYF.